This TCR beta chain emerged from a study of vaccination and CD4 T cells after COVID-19. Turning to the study itself: Four females and six males made up the convalescents, with two Hispanic. Blood was drawn a median roughly 79 days post second dose, range 14 to 241.

Indicated treatment: approximately 10-day PBMC culture with coronavirus spike peptide pools or control peptides (ViraFEST assay). The unexposed donor gave CD4+ T cells before the COVID-19 pandemic (2011-2018). Where cell yield allowed, unexposed-donor CD4+ T cells were probed with SARS-CoV-2 S/N and four cold-coronavirus spikes. Sequenced with the Oncomine TCR Beta short-read assay was DNA taken from cultured CD4+ T cells. The template was genomic DNA from cultured CD4+ T cells. MiXCR, applied by TCRdb to the PCR reads, yields one record per CDR3 protein. The profile shows over 7,500 distinct CDR3 sequences, less than 40% of them singletons. A remark on this clonotype: Its antigen is undetermined.

Germline V gene lookup returns CDR1 DFQATT and CDR2 SNEGSKA (reference sequence). Trimming removed 1 base at V and 2 bases at J, with 12 bases between. The CDR3 sequence is 15 residues long. The sample comprised CD4+ T cells from blood, cultured in vitro. The receptor comes from a human donor in good health. This chain connects TRBV20-1 to TRBJ2-1; D is possibly TRBD2 (5 bases). CDR3 residues: CSARAGSGPYNEQFF. In nucleotides, the CDR3 is TGCAGTGCTAGAGCGGGGAGTGGGCCCTACAATGAGCAGTTCTTC.